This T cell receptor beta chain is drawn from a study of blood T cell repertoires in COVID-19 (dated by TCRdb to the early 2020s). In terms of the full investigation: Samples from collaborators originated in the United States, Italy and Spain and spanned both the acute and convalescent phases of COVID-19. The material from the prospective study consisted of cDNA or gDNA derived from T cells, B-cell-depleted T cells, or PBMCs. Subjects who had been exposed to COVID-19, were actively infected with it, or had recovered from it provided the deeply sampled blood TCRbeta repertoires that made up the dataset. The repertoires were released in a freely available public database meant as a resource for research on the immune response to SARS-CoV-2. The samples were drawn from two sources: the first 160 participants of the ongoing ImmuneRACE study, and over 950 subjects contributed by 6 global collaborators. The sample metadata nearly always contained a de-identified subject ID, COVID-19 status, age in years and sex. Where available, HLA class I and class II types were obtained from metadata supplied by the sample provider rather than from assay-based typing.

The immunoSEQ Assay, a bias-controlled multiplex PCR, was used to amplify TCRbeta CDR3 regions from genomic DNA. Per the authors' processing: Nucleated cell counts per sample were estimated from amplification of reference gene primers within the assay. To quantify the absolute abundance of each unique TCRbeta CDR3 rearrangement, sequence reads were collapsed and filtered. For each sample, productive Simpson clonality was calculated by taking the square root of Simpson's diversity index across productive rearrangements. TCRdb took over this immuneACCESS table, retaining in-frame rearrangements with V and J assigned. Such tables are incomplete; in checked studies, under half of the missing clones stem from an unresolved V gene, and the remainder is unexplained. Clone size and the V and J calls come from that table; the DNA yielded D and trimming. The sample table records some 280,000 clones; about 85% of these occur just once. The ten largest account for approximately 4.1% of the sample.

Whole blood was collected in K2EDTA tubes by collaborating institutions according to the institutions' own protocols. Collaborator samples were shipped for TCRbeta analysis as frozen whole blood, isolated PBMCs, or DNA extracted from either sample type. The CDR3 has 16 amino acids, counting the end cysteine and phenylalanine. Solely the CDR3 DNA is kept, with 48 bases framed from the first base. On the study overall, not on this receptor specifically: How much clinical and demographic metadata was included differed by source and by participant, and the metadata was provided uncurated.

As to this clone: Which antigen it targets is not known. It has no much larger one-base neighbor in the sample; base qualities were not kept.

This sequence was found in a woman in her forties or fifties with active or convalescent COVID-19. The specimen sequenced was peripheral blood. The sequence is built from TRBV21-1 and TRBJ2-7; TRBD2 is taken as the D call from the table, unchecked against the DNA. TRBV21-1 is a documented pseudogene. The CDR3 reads CASSKRLAGRLYEQYF. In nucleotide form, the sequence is TGTGCCAGCAGCAAAAGACTAGCGGGACGTCTCTACGAGCAGTACTTC.